Listed below are T cell receptor beta chains from one sample, sequenced in a study of OX40 agonist ivuxolimab in advanced cancers. Assay: immunoSEQ multiplex PCR; the TCRdb copy retains only in-frame clones and omits some. The sample contains around 71,000 clones, about 86% of which appear only once. The sequencing used CD4+ or CD8+ T cells sorted from blood, collected in a trial of the OX40 agonist ivuxolimab. The receptors shown here come from an adult with an advanced solid tumor such as melanoma, head and neck, liver or kidney cancer. Each CDR3 is given with its conserved first and last residue. Each record gives: J gene, D gene, V gene, clone size, CDR3 DNA, CDR3 protein. D genes are given only for firm matches. Clone size is given for some rows only: seen once, a few or many times, or a class if the clone is expanded.

J: TRBJ2-7
D: NA
V: TRBV27
size: NA
DNA: TGTGCCAGCAGTCCCCGGGGACAACTCTACGAGCAGTACTTC
CDR3: CASSPRGQLYEQYF

J: TRBJ1-1
D: NA
V: TRBV19
size: NA
DNA: TGTGCCAGTAGTATATTCTCGCGGGACGGTAACACTGAAGCTTTCTTT
CDR3: CASSIFSRDGNTEAFF

J: TRBJ2-5
D: NA
V: TRBV14
size: few
DNA: TGTGCCAGCAGCCAAGACCGCCCACACGTGGGGAGAGTGGGGACCCAGTACTTC
CDR3: CASSQDRPHVGRVGTQYF

J: TRBJ2-3
D: NA
V: TRBV5-6
size: NA
DNA: TGTGCCAGCAGCGGAAACAGTGTTTCTAGCACAGATACGCAGTATTTT
CDR3: CASSGNSVSSTDTQYF

J: TRBJ2-3
D: NA
V: TRBV11-2
size: once
DNA: TGTGCCAGCAGCGAACGGTCGAGTAGCACAGATACGCAGTATTTT
CDR3: CASSERSSSTDTQYF

J: TRBJ1-2
D: TRBD1
V: TRBV7-2
size: few
DNA: TGTGCCAGCAGCCCACGACAGGGCGAGGACGGCTACACCTTC
CDR3: CASSPRQGEDGYTF

J: TRBJ2-3
D: NA
V: TRBV7-2
size: NA
DNA: TGTGCCAGCAGCTCCCGGTCAGCAGATACGCAGTATTTT
CDR3: CASSSRSADTQYF

J: TRBJ2-7
D: NA
V: TRBV28
size: few
DNA: TGTGCCAGCACCACCGGGACCGCTGGGGCCCACGAGCAGTACTTC
CDR3: CASTTGTAGAHEQYF

J: TRBJ2-1
D: TRBD2
V: TRBV2
size: NA
DNA: TGTGCCAGCACCCTAGGGGGGTTAGCGGGAGGGAACTACAATGAGCAGTTCTTC
CDR3: CASTLGGLAGGNYNEQFF

J: TRBJ2-2
D: TRBD2
V: TRBV6-1
size: few
DNA: TGTGCCACCCTAGCGGGAGTATTCACCGGGGAGCTGTTTTTT
CDR3: CATLAGVFTGELFF

J: TRBJ1-4
D: TRBD1
V: TRBV19
size: few
DNA: TGTGCCAGTAGTTCCTGGACAGGGGGCAAAGAAAAACTGTTTTTT
CDR3: CASSSWTGGKEKLFF

J: TRBJ2-2
D: NA
V: TRBV19
size: NA
DNA: TGTGCCAGTAGTACAGGAGCCGGGGAGCTGTTTTTT
CDR3: CASSTGAGELFF

J: TRBJ2-3
D: TRBD2
V: TRBV4-2
size: NA
DNA: TGTGCCAGCAGCCAACTCGGACTAGCGGGAAGCACAGATACGCAGTATTTT
CDR3: CASSQLGLAGSTDTQYF

J: TRBJ1-5
D: TRBD1
V: TRBV19
size: NA
DNA: TGTGCCAGTAATACGAGACAGGGGATTTATAGCAATCAGCCCCAGCATTTT
CDR3: CASNTRQGIYSNQPQHF

J: TRBJ2-7
D: NA
V: TRBV29-1
size: NA
DNA: TGCAGCGTTGAAGATACGACAGGCTACGAGCAGTACTTC
CDR3: CSVEDTTGYEQYF

J: TRBJ1-5
D: NA
V: TRBV28
size: NA
DNA: TGTGCCAGCAGTGCTGGGTTCGGGAATCAGCCCCAGCATTTT
CDR3: CASSAGFGNQPQHF

J: TRBJ2-5
D: NA
V: TRBV12-5
size: NA
DNA: TGTGCTAGTCTAGGGCAGGAAAAACAAGAGACCCAGTACTTC
CDR3: CASLGQEKQETQYF

J: TRBJ2-1
D: TRBD2
V: TRBV7-2
size: NA
DNA: TGTGCCAGCAGCTTACGACTAGCGGGAGGGTATGAGCAGTTCTTC
CDR3: CASSLRLAGGYEQFF

J: TRBJ2-3
D: NA
V: TRBV21-1
size: NA
DNA: TGTGCCAGCAGCAAAGGGGGACTAGCGGGAGATACGCAGTATTTT
CDR3: CASSKGGLAGDTQYF

J: TRBJ1-4
D: NA
V: TRBV29-1
size: NA
DNA: TGCAGCGTTGCCGTCACGGACGGGGAAAAACTGTTTTTT
CDR3: CSVAVTDGEKLFF

J: TRBJ2-3
D: TRBD1
V: TRBV30
size: NA
DNA: TGTGCCTGGAGTCGGACAGGGGTGGATACGCAGTATTTT
CDR3: CAWSRTGVDTQYF

J: TRBJ2-1
D: TRBD2
V: TRBV28
size: NA
DNA: TGTGCCAGCAGGGCCCCGGGACTAGCGGGAGTTGGGGAGCAGTTCTTC
CDR3: CASRAPGLAGVGEQFF

J: TRBJ1-5
D: NA
V: TRBV25-1
size: NA
DNA: TGTGCCAGCGGAGACAATCAGCCCCAGCATTTT
CDR3: CASGDNQPQHF

J: TRBJ2-6
D: TRBD1
V: TRBV29-1
size: few
DNA: TGCAGCGTTAAACAGGGGGCTGGGGCCAACGTCCTGACTTTC
CDR3: CSVKQGAGANVLTF

J: TRBJ2-1
D: TRBD2
V: TRBV2
size: few
DNA: TGTGCCAGCAACCCTAGCGGGAGTCCCTACAATGAGCAGTTCTTC
CDR3: CASNPSGSPYNEQFF

J: TRBJ2-1
D: NA
V: TRBV13
size: NA
DNA: TGTGCCAGCAGCTTCCCCTCCTGGACAGACAGCTCCTACAATGAGCAGTTCTTC
CDR3: CASSFPSWTDSSYNEQFF

J: TRBJ2-2
D: NA
V: TRBV11-2
size: NA
DNA: TGTGCCAGCAGCCCCTGGACCAAGCTGCCCGGGGAGCTGTTTTTT
CDR3: CASSPWTKLPGELFF

J: TRBJ1-5
D: NA
V: TRBV18
size: NA
DNA: TGTGCCAGCTCACCACCCCGCAGGGTACGGAGTCAGCCCCAGCATTTT
CDR3: CASSPPRRVRSQPQHF

J: TRBJ1-2
D: NA
V: TRBV30
size: NA
DNA: TGTGCCTGGAGTCCTCAGGGTGGGAAAGGCTACACCTTC
CDR3: CAWSPQGGKGYTF

J: TRBJ2-5
D: NA
V: TRBV7-2
size: NA
DNA: TGTGCCAGCAGCTTTTATAAGGGGGAAGAGACCCAGTACTTC
CDR3: CASSFYKGEETQYF

J: TRBJ1-4
D: NA
V: TRBV18
size: NA
DNA: TGTGCCAGCTCAAGGGGTGAAAAACTGTTTTTT
CDR3: CASSRGEKLFF

J: TRBJ2-5
D: NA
V: TRBV5-1
size: NA
DNA: TGCGCCAGCAGCTTGGGGGCAGGGGCTTTCCAAGAGACCCAGTACTTC
CDR3: CASSLGAGAFQETQYF

J: TRBJ1-1
D: TRBD1
V: TRBV7-2
size: NA
DNA: TGTGCCAGCAGCACCGGGACAGGGGGGCACACTGAAGCTTTCTTT
CDR3: CASSTGTGGHTEAFF

J: TRBJ1-5
D: TRBD1
V: TRBV28
size: NA
DNA: TGTGCCAGCAGTTCACGGGGGACAGGGCGCATCGGCAATCAGCCCCAGCATTTT
CDR3: CASSSRGTGRIGNQPQHF

J: TRBJ2-7
D: TRBD1
V: TRBV5-1
size: few
DNA: TGCGCCAGCAGCTTGTCCACCCCCGGACAGGGACCCTACGAGCAGTACTTC
CDR3: CASSLSTPGQGPYEQYF

J: TRBJ2-7
D: TRBD1
V: TRBV18
size: few
DNA: TGTGCCAGCTCAAAAGGACAGGGGGCGTGGGAGCAGTACTTC
CDR3: CASSKGQGAWEQYF

J: TRBJ1-4
D: NA
V: TRBV28
size: NA
DNA: TGTGCCAGCAGTCCCCCCAGGGAAAAACTGTTTTTT
CDR3: CASSPPREKLFF

J: TRBJ2-3
D: NA
V: TRBV7-2
size: NA
DNA: TGTGCCAGCAGTGACGCGGGTATCACAGATACGCAGTATTTT
CDR3: CASSDAGITDTQYF

J: TRBJ2-3
D: NA
V: TRBV9
size: NA
DNA: TGTGCCAGCAGTTGGACTGGGGGAGACGCAGATACGCAGTATTTT
CDR3: CASSWTGGDADTQYF

J: TRBJ2-7
D: NA
V: TRBV11-3
size: NA
DNA: TGTGCCAGCAGCTTAGATGCAGGGGTCGACTACGAGCAGTACTTC
CDR3: CASSLDAGVDYEQYF

J: TRBJ1-5
D: NA
V: TRBV6-1
size: NA
DNA: TGTGCCAGCAATGGGGGGGGCCGGAGCAATCAGCCCCAGCATTTT
CDR3: CASNGGGRSNQPQHF

J: TRBJ2-5
D: TRBD2
V: TRBV7-7
size: NA
DNA: TGTGCCAGCAGCTTGACTAGCACAGAGACCCAGTACTTC
CDR3: CASSLTSTETQYF

J: TRBJ1-2
D: NA
V: TRBV4-3
size: NA
DNA: TGCGCCAGCAGTCAATCGGGGGGGGCTTTGGACTATGGCTACACCTTC
CDR3: CASSQSGGALDYGYTF

J: TRBJ1-4
D: NA
V: TRBV25-1
size: NA
DNA: TGTGCCAGCAGTCCGGGGGAAGGGGCAACTAATGAAAAACTGTTTTTT
CDR3: CASSPGEGATNEKLFF

J: TRBJ2-2
D: TRBD2
V: TRBV6-5
size: NA
DNA: TGTGCCAGCGGTCGGTCGGGGGGCACCGGGGAGCTGTTTTTT
CDR3: CASGRSGGTGELFF

J: TRBJ2-7
D: NA
V: TRBV5-1
size: NA
DNA: TGCGCCAGCAGCTTGCAGTTTGGAGGCACCTACGAGCAGTACTTC
CDR3: CASSLQFGGTYEQYF

J: TRBJ2-1
D: TRBD2
V: TRBV7-3
size: NA
DNA: TGTGCCAGCAGCTTAACGGCTAGCGGCGGGGCGAATGAGCAGTTCTTC
CDR3: CASSLTASGGANEQFF

J: TRBJ2-2
D: TRBD1
V: TRBV7-2
size: NA
DNA: TGTGCCAGCAGGCCTACGGACAGGGATACCGGGGAGCTGTTTTTT
CDR3: CASRPTDRDTGELFF

J: TRBJ2-1
D: NA
V: TRBV29-1
size: NA
DNA: TGCAGCGTTGGGGAGAACAATGAGCAGTTCTTC
CDR3: CSVGENNEQFF

J: TRBJ2-1
D: NA
V: TRBV7-9
size: NA
DNA: TGTGCCAGCAGTTTGACCGTTAGTGAGAATGAGCAGTTCTTC
CDR3: CASSLTVSENEQFF

J: TRBJ2-2
D: NA
V: TRBV7-2
size: NA
DNA: TGTGCCAGCAGCTTTCTTGGTCCTGTCACCGGGGAGCTGTTTTTT
CDR3: CASSFLGPVTGELFF

J: TRBJ1-5
D: TRBD1
V: TRBV19
size: few
DNA: TGTGCCAGTACCTACAGGGGGGGCAATCAGCCCCAGCATTTT
CDR3: CASTYRGGNQPQHF

J: TRBJ1-2
D: NA
V: TRBV29-1
size: NA
DNA: TGCAGCGTTGCCTATTCCGATGGCTACACCTTC
CDR3: CSVAYSDGYTF

J: TRBJ1-5
D: NA
V: TRBV7-9
size: NA
DNA: TGTGCCAGCAGCTCAACAGGTAGCAATCAGCCCCAGCATTTT
CDR3: CASSSTGSNQPQHF

J: TRBJ2-3
D: NA
V: TRBV28
size: NA
DNA: TGTGCCAGCAGTGTAACAGGGATTAGCACAGATACGCAGTATTTT
CDR3: CASSVTGISTDTQYF

J: TRBJ2-5
D: NA
V: TRBV19
size: NA
DNA: TGTGCCAGTAGTGGCATGGTTACCCAAGAGACCCAGTACTTC
CDR3: CASSGMVTQETQYF

J: TRBJ2-1
D: TRBD1
V: TRBV5-4
size: NA
DNA: TGTGCCAGCAGCTTGTGGCAGGGGGCAAAAAATGAGCAGTTCTTC
CDR3: CASSLWQGAKNEQFF

J: TRBJ2-1
D: NA
V: TRBV27
size: NA
DNA: TGTGCCAGCAGTTCCCGGGACATATACAATGAGCAGTTCTTC
CDR3: CASSSRDIYNEQFF

J: TRBJ1-1
D: NA
V: TRBV5-4
size: NA
DNA: TGTGCCAGCAGCTTGGGGACTATGTCAGGGGCTGGATGGACTGAAGCTTTCTTT
CDR3: CASSLGTMSGAGWTEAFF

J: TRBJ2-1
D: TRBD2
V: TRBV5-6
size: once
DNA: TGTGCCAGCAGCTTGGGAGGGAGGGACTACAATGAGCAGTTCTTC
CDR3: CASSLGGRDYNEQFF